Sequencing of this TCR beta chain was carried out in a study of T cells in Graves' hyperthyroidism and ophthalmopathy. In this sample, this clonotype turned up many times. RNA transcripts served as the template for amplifying TCR beta CDR3 regions. RT-PCR in the first round (using the HTBI primer set) targeted the TCR CDR3. TCRdb passed the multiplex PCR reads through MiXCR, listing each CDR3 protein once. The sample records 550,000 to 600,000 distinct CDR3 sequences, 35% to 55% being singletons. This clonotype originated in an adult woman with Graves' disease, either hyperthyroidism or ophthalmopathy (not recorded which). The material sequenced was peripheral blood or thyroid tissue (not recorded which).

CDR3 in amino acids: CASSLWGQGGQETQYF. The CDR3 DNA reads as TGTGCCAGCAGTCTGTGGGGACAGGGGGGCCAAGAGACCCAGTACTTC. V gene TRBV2 combines with J gene TRBJ2-5; 11 bases align to TRBD1. J was trimmed by 1 base and V by 5 bases; bases with no gene match: 6. Germline-derived CDR1 and CDR2 are SNHLY and FYNNEI. The CDR3 totals 16 residues. The full variable domain, completed using reference TRBV2 and TRBJ2-5, is EPEVTQTPSHQVTQMGQEVILRCVPISNHLYFYWYRQILGQKVEFLVSFYNNEISEKSEIFDDQFSVERPDGSNFTLKIRSTKLEDSAMYFCASSLWGQGGQETQYFGPGTRLLVL.